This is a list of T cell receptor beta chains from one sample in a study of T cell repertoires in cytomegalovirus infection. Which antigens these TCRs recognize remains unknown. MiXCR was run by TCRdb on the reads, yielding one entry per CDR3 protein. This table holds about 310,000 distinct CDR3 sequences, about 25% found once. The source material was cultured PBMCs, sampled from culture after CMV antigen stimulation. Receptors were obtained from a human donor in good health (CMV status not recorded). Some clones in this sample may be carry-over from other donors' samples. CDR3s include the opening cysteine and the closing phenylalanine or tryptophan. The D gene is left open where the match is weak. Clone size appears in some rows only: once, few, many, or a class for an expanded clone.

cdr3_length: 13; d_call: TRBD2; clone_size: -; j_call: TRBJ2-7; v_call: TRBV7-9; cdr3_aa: CASKASGIDEQYF; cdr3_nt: TGTGCCAGCAAGGCTAGCGGGATCGACGAGCAGTACTTC
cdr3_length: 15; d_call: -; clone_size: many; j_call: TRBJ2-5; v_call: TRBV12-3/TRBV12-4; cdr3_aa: CASTLGPAYQETQYF; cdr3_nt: TGTGCCAGCACCTTGGGACCTGCTTACCAAGAGACCCAGTACTTC
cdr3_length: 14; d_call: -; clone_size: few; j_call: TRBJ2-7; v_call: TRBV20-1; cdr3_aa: CSARDPGISYEQYF; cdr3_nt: TGCAGTGCTAGAGATCCGGGGATTTCCTACGAGCAGTACTTC
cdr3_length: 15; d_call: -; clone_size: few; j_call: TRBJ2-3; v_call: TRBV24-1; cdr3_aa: CATSDPSGGADTQYF; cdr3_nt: TGTGCCACCAGTGACCCTTCAGGGGGGGCAGATACGCAGTATTTT
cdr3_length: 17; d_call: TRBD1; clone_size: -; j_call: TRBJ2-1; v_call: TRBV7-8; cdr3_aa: CASSLEGQGLPYNEQFF; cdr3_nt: TGTGCCAGCAGCTTAGAGGGACAGGGACTACCGTACAATGAGCAGTTCTTC
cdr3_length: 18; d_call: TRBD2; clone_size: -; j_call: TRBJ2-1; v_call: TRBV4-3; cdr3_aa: CASSQGLAGVSSYNEQFF; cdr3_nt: TGCGCCAGCAGCCAGGGACTAGCGGGCGTGAGCTCCTACAATGAGCAGTTCTTC
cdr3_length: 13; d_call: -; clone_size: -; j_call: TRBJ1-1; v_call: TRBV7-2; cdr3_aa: CASSLNSVREAFF; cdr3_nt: TGTGCCAGCAGCTTAAACAGCGTCCGAGAAGCTTTCTTT
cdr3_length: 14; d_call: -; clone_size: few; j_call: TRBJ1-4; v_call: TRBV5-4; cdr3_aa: CASLEQGRDEKLFF; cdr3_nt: TGTGCCAGTCTTGAGCAAGGAAGGGATGAAAAACTGTTTTTT
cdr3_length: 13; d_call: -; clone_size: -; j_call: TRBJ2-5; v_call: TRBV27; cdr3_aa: CASSSGKGGTQYF; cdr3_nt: TGTGCCAGCAGTAGCGGCAAAGGGGGGACCCAGTACTTC
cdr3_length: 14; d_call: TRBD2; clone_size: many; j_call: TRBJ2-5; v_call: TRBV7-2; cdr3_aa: CASSPGGWGETQYF; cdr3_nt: TGTGCCAGCAGTCCCGGGGGGTGGGGAGAGACCCAGTACTTC
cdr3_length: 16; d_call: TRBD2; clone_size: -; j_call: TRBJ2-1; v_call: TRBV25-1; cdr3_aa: CASSARGSGKYNEQFF; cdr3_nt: TGTGCCAGCAGTGCTCGAGGGAGCGGGAAGTACAATGAGCAGTTCTTC
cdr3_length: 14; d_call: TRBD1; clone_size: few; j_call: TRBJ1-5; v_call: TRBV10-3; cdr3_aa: CAIADRALNQPQHF; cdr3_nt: TGTGCCATTGCGGACAGGGCTCTCAATCAGCCCCAGCATTTT
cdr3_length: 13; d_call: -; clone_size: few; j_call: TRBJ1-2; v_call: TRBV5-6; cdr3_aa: CASSFGHPSGYTF; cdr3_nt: TGTGCCAGCAGCTTCGGACACCCGTCTGGCTACACCTTC
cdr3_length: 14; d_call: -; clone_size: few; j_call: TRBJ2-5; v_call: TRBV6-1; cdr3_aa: CASSEIGYQETQYF; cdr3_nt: TGTGCCAGCAGTGAAATTGGGTATCAAGAGACCCAGTACTTC
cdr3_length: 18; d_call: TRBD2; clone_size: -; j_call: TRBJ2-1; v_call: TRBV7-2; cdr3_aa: CASSLAPGTSGSGMRQFF; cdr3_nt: TGTGCCAGCAGCTTAGCCCCCGGGACTAGCGGGTCGGGAATGAGGCAGTTCTTC
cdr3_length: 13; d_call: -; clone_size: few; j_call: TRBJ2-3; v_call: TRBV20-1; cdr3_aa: CSARASGADTQYF; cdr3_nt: TGCAGTGCTAGAGCCTCGGGAGCAGATACGCAGTATTTT
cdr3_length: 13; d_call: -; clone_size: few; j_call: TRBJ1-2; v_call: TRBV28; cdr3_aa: CASSIGSLYGYTF; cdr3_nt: TGTGCCAGCAGTATAGGGTCCCTCTATGGCTACACCTTC
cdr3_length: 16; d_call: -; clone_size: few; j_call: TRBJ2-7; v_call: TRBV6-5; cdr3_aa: CASSYSPGDRNYEQYF; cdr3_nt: TGTGCCAGCAGTTACTCTCCGGGGGACCGTAACTACGAGCAGTACTTC
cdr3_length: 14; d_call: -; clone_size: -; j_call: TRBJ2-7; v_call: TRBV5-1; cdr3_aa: CASSLGGITYEQYF; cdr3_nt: TGCGCCAGCAGCTTGGGCGGGATCACCTACGAGCAGTACTTC
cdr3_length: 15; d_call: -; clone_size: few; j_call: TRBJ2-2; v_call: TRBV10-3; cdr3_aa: CAISESDSDTGELFF; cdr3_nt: TGTGCCATCAGTGAGTCTGATTCGGACACCGGGGAGCTGTTTTTT
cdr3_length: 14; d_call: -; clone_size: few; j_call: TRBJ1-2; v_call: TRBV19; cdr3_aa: CASSMVTANYGYTF; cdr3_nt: TGTGCCAGTAGTATGGTGACAGCCAATTATGGCTACACCTTC
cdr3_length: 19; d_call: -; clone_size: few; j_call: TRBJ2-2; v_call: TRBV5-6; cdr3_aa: CASSQHWDGSYQPTGELFF; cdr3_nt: TGTGCCAGCAGCCAACACTGGGACGGATCTTACCAACCCACCGGGGAGCTGTTTTTT
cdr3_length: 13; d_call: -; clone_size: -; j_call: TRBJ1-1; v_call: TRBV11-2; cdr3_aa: CASRSRWGIEAFF; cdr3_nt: TGTGCCAGCAGATCACGGTGGGGCATAGAAGCTTTCTTT
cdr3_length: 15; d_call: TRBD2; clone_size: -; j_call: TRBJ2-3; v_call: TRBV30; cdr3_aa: CAWSVGGGGTDTQYF; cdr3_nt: TGTGCCTGGAGTGTCGGGGGGGGAGGCACAGATACGCAGTATTTT
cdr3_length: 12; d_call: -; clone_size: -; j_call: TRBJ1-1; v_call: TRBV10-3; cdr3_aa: CAISETGTEAFF; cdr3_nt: TGTGCCATCAGTGAGACAGGGACTGAAGCTTTCTTT
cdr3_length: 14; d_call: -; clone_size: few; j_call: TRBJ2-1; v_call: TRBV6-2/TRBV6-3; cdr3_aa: CASSYDPTIDEQFF; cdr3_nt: TGTGCCAGCAGTTACGACCCGACAATAGATGAGCAGTTCTTC
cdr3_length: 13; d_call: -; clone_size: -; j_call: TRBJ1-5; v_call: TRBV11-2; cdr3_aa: CASSHGQKWPQHF; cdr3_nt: TGTGCCAGCAGCCACGGACAAAAATGGCCCCAGCATTTT
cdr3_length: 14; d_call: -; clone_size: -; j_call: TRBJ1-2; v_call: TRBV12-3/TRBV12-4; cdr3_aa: CASSRPGRNYGYTF; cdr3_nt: TGTGCCAGCAGTCGACCGGGGAGAAACTATGGCTACACCTTC
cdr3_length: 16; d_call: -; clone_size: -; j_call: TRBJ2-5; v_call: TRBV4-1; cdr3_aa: CASSQQWADGGETQYF; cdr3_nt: TGCGCCAGCAGCCAACAATGGGCGGATGGAGGGGAGACCCAGTACTTC
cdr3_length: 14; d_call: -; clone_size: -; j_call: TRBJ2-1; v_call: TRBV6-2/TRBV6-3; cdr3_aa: CATHNPATTYEQFF; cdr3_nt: TGTGCCACCCACAACCCAGCGACTACTTATGAGCAGTTCTTC
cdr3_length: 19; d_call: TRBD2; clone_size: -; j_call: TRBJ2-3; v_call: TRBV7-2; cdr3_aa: CASPPGLAGGLGLADTQYF; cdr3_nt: TGTGCCAGCCCCCCAGGGCTAGCGGGAGGGCTAGGGTTGGCAGATACGCAGTATTTT
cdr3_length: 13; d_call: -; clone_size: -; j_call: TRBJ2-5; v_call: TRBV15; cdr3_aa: CATSRDLLETQYF; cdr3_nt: TGTGCCACCAGCAGAGATCTTTTAGAGACCCAGTACTTC
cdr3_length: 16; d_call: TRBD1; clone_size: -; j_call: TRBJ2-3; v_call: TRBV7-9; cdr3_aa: CASSSSRQGETDTQYF; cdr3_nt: TGTGCCAGCAGCTCTTCGAGACAGGGGGAGACAGATACGCAGTATTTT